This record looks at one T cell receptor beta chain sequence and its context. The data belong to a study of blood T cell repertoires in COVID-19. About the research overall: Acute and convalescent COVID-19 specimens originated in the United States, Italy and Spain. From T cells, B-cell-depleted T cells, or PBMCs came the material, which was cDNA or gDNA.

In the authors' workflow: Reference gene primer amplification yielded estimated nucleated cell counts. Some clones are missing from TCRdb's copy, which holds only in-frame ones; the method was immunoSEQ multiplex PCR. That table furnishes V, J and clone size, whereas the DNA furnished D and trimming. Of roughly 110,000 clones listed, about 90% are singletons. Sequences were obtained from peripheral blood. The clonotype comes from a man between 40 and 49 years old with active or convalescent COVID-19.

CDR3 region: CASAAPYSRSVTAFF. CDR3 bases: TGTGCCAGCGCGGCTCCCTACTCTAGATCTGTTACAGCTTTCTTT. V is TRBV25-1 and J is TRBJ1-1; D remains ambiguous. CDR3 length: 15 amino acids. Germline V gene sequence: CDR1 MGHDK, CDR2 SYGVNS. Trimming left V 8 bases short and J 10 bases short, with 26 bases between.